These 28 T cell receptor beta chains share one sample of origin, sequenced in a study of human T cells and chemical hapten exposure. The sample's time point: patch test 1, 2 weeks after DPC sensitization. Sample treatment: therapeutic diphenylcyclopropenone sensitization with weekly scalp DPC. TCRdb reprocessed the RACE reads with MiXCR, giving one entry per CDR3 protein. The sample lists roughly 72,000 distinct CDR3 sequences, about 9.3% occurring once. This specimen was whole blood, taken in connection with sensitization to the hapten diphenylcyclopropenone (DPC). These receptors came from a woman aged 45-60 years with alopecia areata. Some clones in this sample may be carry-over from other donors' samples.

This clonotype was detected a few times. CDR3 sequence: CAIQAFSGANVLTF. The CDR3 region has the DNA TGTGCCATACAAGCCTTCTCTGGGGCCAACGTCCTGACTTTC. V usage is TRBV6-6 and J usage is TRBJ2-6, with D unresolved. The ends were cut back, 10 bases at V and 0 bases at J, with 10 bases in the middle. CDR3 length: 14 amino acids. CDR1 is MNHNY and CDR2 is SVGAGI in the germline V gene (reference sequence).

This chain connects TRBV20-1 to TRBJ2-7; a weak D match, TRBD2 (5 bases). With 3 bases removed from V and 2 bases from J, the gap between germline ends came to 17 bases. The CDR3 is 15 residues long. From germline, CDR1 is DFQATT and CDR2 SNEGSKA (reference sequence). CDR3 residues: CSARQADGETYEQYF. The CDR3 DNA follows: TGCAGTGCTAGGCAAGCGGACGGGGAGACCTACGAGCAGTACTTC.

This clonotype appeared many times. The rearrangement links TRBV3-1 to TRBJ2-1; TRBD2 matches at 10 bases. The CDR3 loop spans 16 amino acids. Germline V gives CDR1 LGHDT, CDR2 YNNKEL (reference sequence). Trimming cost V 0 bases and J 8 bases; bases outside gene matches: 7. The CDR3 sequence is CASSQDRLAGRHEQFF. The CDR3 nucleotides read TGTGCCAGCAGCCAAGATAGACTAGCGGGCCGACATGAGCAGTTCTTC.

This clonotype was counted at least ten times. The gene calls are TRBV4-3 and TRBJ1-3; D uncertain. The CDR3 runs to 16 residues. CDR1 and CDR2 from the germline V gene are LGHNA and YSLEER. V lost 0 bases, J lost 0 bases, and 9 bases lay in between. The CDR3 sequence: CASSQEGPVSGNTIYF. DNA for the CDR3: TGCGCCAGCAGCCAAGAGGGTCCGGTCTCTGGAAACACCATATATTTT.

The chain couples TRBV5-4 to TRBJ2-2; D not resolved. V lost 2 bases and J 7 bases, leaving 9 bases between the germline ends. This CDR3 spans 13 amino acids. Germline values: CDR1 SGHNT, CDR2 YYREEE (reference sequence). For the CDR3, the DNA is TGTGCCAGCAGCTTCGCGGCCGGCGGGGAGCTGTTTTTT. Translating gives CASSFAAGGELFF.

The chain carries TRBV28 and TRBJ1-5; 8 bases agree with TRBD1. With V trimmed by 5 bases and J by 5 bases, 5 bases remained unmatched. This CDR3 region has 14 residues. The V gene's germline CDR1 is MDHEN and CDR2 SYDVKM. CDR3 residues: CASSPGGQDQPQHF. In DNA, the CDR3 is TGTGCCAGCAGTCCCGGGGGACAGGATCAGCCCCAGCATTTT. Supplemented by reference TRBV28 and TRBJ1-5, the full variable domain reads DVKVTQSSRYLVKRTGEKVFLECVQDMDHENMFWYRQDPGLGLRLIYFSYDVKMKEKGDIPEGYSVSREKKERFSLILESASTNQTSMYLCASSPGGQDQPQHFGDGTRLSIL.

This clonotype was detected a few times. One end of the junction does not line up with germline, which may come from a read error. The CDR3 nucleotides are TGCAGCATTGAACAGGGGACATACACCTTC. Translation gives CSIEQGTYTF. The J gene is TRBJ1-2, the V gene TRBV29-1; TRBD1 aligns across 7 bases. This CDR3 is 10 amino acids long. The V gene's germline CDR1 is SQVTM and CDR2 ANQGSEA.

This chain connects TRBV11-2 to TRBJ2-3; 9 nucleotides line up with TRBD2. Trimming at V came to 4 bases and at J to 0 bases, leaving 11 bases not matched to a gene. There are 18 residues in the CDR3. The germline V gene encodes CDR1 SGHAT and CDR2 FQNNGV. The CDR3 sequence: CASSSPRRLAASTDTQYF. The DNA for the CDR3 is TGTGCCAGCAGCTCCCCCAGGCGACTAGCGGCTAGCACAGATACGCAGTATTTT.

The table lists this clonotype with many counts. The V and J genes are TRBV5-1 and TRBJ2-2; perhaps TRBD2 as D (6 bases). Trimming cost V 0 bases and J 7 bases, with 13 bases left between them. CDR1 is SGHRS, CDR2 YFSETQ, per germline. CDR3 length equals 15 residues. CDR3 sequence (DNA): TGCGCCAGCAGCTTGGTGGCGGGATCTCTCGGGGAGCTGTTTTTT. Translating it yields CASSLVAGSLGELFF.

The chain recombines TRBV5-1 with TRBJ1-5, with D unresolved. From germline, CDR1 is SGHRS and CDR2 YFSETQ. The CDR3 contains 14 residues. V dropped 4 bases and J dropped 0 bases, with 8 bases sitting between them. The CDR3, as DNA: TGCGCCAGCAGCCTGGGAGCTAGCAATCAGCCCCAGCATTTT. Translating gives CASSLGASNQPQHF. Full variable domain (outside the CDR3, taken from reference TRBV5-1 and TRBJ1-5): KAGVTQTPRYLIKTRGQQVTLSCSPISGHRSVSWYQQTPGQGLQFLFEYFSETQRNKGNFPGRFSGRQFSNSRSEMNVSTLELGDSALYLCASSLGASNQPQHFGDGTRLSIL.

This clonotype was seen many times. CDR3 in DNA: TGCAGTGCCAAAGACCCCGGACTAGCGGGATTTTCAGAGCAGTACTTC. It encodes CSAKDPGLAGFSEQYF. This rearrangement joins TRBV20-1 to TRBJ2-7, with 12 nucleotides matching TRBD2. The CDR3 has 16 residues. CDR1 DFQATT and CDR2 SNEGSKA come from the germline V gene (reference sequence). The V segment lost 6 bases and the J segment 7 bases; nucleotides outside the gene matches: 16.

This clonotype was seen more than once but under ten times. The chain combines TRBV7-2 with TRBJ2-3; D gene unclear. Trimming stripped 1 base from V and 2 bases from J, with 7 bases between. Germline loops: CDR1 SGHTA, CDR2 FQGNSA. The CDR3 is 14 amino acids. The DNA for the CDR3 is TGTGCCAGCAGCTTAGGACATAACACAGATACGCAGTATTTT. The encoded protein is CASSLGHNTDTQYF.

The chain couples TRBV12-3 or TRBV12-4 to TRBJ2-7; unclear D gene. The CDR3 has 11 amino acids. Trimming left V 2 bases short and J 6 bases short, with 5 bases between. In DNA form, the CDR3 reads TGTGCCAGCAGTTTACACGCCGAGCAGTACTTC. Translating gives CASSLHAEQYF.

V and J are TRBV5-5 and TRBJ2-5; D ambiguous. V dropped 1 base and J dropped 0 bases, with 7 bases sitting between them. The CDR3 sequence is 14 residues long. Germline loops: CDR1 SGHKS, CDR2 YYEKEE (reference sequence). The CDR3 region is CASSLYSYQETQYF. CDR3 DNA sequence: TGTGCCAGCAGCTTGTACAGCTACCAAGAGACCCAGTACTTC. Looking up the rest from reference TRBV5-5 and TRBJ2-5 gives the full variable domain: DAGVTQSPTHLIKTRGQQVTLRCSPISGHKSVSWYQQVLGQGPQFIFQYYEKEERGRGNFPDRFSARQFPNYSSELNVNALLLGDSALYLCASSLYSYQETQYFGPGTRLLVL.

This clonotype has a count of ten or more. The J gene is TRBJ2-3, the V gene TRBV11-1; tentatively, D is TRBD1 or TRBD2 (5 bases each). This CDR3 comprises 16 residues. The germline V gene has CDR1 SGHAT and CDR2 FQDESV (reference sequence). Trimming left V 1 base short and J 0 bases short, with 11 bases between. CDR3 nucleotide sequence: TGTGCCAGCAGCTTAGTGGCCGGGGCCAGCACAGATACGCAGTATTTT. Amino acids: CASSLVAGASTDTQYF.

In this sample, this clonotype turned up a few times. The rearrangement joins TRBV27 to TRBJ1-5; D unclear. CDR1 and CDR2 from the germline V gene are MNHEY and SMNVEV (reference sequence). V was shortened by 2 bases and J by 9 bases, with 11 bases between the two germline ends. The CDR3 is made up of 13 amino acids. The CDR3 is CASSLEGFGPQHF. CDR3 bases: TGTGCCAGCAGTTTAGAGGGCTTCGGGCCCCAGCATTTT.

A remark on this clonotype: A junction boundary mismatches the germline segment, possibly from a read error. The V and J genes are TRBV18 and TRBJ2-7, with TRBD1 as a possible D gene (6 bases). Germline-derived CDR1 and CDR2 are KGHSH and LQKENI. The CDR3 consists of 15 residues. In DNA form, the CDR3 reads TGTACCAGCTCACCAAGGTCAGGGGCCACCTACGAGCAGTACTTC. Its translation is CTSSPRSGATYEQYF.

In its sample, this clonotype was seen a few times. The CDR3 loop reads CASRIAGASQETQYF. For the CDR3, the DNA is TGTGCCAGCAGAATAGCGGGAGCCAGCCAAGAGACCCAGTACTTC. The chain has TRBV12-3 or TRBV12-4 and TRBJ2-5, with TRBD2 identical over 9 bases. CDR3 length: 15 residues. Germline trimming cut 6 bases from V and 1 base from J; bases unmatched to any gene: 6.

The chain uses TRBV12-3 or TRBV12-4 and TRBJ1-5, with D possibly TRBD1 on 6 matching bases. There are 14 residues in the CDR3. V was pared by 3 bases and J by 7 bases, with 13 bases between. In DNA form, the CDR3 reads TGTGCCAGCAGTTTCGGGGGGCTGGGCCAGCCCCAGCATTTT. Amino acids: CASSFGGLGQPQHF.

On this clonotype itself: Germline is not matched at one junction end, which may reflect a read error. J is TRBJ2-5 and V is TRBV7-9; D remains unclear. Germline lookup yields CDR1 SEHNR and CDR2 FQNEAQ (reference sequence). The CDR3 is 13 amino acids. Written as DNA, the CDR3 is TGTGTCAGCAAACGGACCGCGACCGAGACCCAGTACTTC. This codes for CVSKRTATETQYF.

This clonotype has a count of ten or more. The CDR3 sequence: CASSRIEVNEQFF. DNA of the CDR3: TGTGCCAGCAGCCGTATAGAGGTTAATGAGCAGTTCTTC. The V call is TRBV3-1, the J call TRBJ2-1; D not resolved. V was shortened by 4 bases and J by 7 bases, with 11 bases between the two germline ends. In germline, CDR1 is LGHDT, CDR2 YNNKEL (reference sequence). This CDR3 spans 13 amino acids.

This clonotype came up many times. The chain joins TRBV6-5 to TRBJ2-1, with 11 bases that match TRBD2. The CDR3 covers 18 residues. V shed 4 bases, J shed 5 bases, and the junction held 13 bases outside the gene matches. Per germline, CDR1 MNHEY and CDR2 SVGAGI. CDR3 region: CASSSSPLTSGAHNEQFF. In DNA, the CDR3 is TGTGCCAGCAGTTCCTCCCCCCTGACTAGCGGGGCCCACAATGAGCAGTTCTTC.

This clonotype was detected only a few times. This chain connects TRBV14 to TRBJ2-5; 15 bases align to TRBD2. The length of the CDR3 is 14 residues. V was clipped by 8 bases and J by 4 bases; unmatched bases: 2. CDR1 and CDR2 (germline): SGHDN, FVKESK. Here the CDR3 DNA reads TGTGCCAGCCGGGGACTAGCGGGAGGAGAGACCCAGTACTTC. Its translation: CASRGLAGGETQYF.

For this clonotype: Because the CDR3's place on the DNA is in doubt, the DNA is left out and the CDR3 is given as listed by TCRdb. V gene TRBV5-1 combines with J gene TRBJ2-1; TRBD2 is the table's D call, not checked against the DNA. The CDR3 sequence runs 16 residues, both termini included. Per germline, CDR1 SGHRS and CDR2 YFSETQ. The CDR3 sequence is CASSSSGSQRYYEQFF.

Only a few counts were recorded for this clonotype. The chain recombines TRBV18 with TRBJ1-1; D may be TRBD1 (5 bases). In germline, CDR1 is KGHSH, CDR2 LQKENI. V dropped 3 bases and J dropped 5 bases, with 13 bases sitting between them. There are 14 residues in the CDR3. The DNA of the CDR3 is TGTGCCAGCTCACCGGGGGGTCGCGGGACTGAAGCTTTCTTT. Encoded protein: CASSPGGRGTEAFF.

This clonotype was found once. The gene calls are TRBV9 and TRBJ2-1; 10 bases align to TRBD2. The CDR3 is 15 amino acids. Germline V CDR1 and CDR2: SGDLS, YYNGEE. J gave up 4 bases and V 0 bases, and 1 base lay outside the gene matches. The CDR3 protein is CASSVALAGYNEQFF. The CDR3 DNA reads TGTGCCAGCAGCGTAGCACTAGCGGGATACAATGAGCAGTTCTTC.

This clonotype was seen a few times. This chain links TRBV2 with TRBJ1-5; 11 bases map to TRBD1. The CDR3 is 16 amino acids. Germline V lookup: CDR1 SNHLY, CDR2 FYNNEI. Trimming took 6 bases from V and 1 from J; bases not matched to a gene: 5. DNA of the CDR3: TGTGCCAGCAGCGGCGGGACAGGGGGAAGCAATCAGCCCCAGCATTTT. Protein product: CASSGGTGGSNQPQHF. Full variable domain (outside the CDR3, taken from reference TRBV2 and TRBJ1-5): EPEVTQTPSHQVTQMGQEVILRCVPISNHLYFYWYRQILGQKVEFLVSFYNNEISEKSEIFDDQFSVERPDGSNFTLKIRSTKLEDSAMYFCASSGGTGGSNQPQHFGDGTRLSIL.

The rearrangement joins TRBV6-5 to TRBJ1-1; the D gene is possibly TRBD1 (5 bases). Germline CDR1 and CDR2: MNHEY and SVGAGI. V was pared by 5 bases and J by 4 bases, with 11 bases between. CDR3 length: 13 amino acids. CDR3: CASSPREGTEAFF. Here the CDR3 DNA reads TGTGCCAGCAGTCCCAGGGAGGGCACTGAAGCTTTCTTT.